Listed below are T cell receptor beta chains from one sample, sequenced in a study of T-cell memory formation after mild COVID-19. Each CDR3 protein is one row after TCRdb ran MiXCR on the 5' RACE reads. Of around 300,000 distinct CDR3 sequences detected, approximately 19% appear once; the ten largest clones hold under 25%. Sample: PBMCs or a T cell subset sorted from them (not recorded which). The source is a man younger than 35 who had mild COVID-19 (a few samples of this study predate the infection). Cell type and time point are not known. Both conserved end residues are part of each CDR3.

length: 14
V: TRBV15
J: TRBJ1-2
CDR3: CATSRAQRGDGYTF

length: 13
V: TRBV29-1
J: TRBJ1-5
CDR3: CSVETSRNQPQHF

length: 12
V: TRBV9
J: TRBJ2-1
CDR3: CASSVNYNEQFF

length: 17
V: TRBV9
J: TRBJ2-3
CDR3: CASSSPRGRTSTDTQYF

length: 13
V: TRBV7-6
J: TRBJ2-3
CDR3: CASSLGPEGTQYF

length: 15
V: TRBV4-2
J: TRBJ2-4
CDR3: CASSQVLAGKNIQYF

length: 15
V: TRBV5-1
J: TRBJ1-2
CDR3: CASSEGTGGLYGYTF

length: 17
V: TRBV5-1
J: TRBJ2-2
CDR3: CASSSNGANANTGELFF

length: 15
V: TRBV9
J: TRBJ2-5
CDR3: CASSVGGQVKETQYF

length: 14
V: TRBV24-1
J: TRBJ2-3
CDR3: CATSDPKTADTQYF

length: 17
V: TRBV7-9
J: TRBJ1-2
CDR3: CASSSSGPYHPLEGYTF

length: 12
V: TRBV20-1
J: TRBJ1-2
CDR3: CSASEGVGGYTF

length: 14
V: TRBV7-8
J: TRBJ2-5
CDR3: CASSLTTSQETQYF

length: 13
V: TRBV4-3
J: TRBJ2-7
CDR3: CASSQAVYYEQYF

length: 13
V: TRBV18
J: TRBJ1-2
CDR3: CASSSDYNYGYTF

length: 13
V: TRBV20-1
J: TRBJ2-1
CDR3: CSARVLAGNEQFF

length: 15
V: TRBV7-2
J: TRBJ2-5
CDR3: CASSLVVERVETQYF

length: 15
V: TRBV4-1
J: TRBJ1-5
CDR3: CASSQESRSNQPQHF